The rows below give T cell receptor beta chains drawn from one sample of a study of control samples from healthy donors and cancer patients. Only in-frame clones appear in the TCRdb table, and some are missing; sequencing was by immunoSEQ multiplex PCR. The sample has around 250,000 clones, about four fifths seen once. Material: PBMCs. The receptors were gathered from a woman in her sixties with lung cancer. Both conserved end residues are part of each CDR3. The D gene is left open where the match is weak. Clone size is shown for a subset of rows, as once, few, many or a class of expanded clone.

DNA: TGTGCCAGCAGCAGGGACAGCACAAGCTCCTACGAGCAGTACTTC; CDR3: CASSRDSTSSYEQYF; J: TRBJ2-7; V: TRBV6-6; size: -; D: TRBD1
DNA: TGTGCCAGCAGCCCAGGACAGGGACAGCCCCAGCATTTT; CDR3: CASSPGQGQPQHF; J: TRBJ1-5; V: TRBV9; size: -; D: TRBD1
DNA: TGTGCCAGCAGACCCCCTAGCGGGAGGGTTGGCGGGGAGCTGTTTTTT; CDR3: CASRPPSGRVGGELFF; J: TRBJ2-2; V: TRBV7-9; size: -; D: TRBD2
DNA: TGTGCCAGCAGTGTCAATGGGATGAACACTGAAGCTTTCTTT; CDR3: CASSVNGMNTEAFF; J: TRBJ1-1; V: TRBV6-4; size: -; D: -
DNA: TGTGCCAGCTCACCACCTCTTCGGCAGGGTTATCGAGCTTTCTTT; CDR3: CASSPPLRQGYRAFF; J: TRBJ1-1; V: TRBV18; size: -; D: -
DNA: TGTGCCAGCAGCCCCCGGGACTTGAACACCGGGGAGCTGTTTTTT; CDR3: CASSPRDLNTGELFF; J: TRBJ2-2; V: TRBV7-8; size: -; D: -
DNA: TGTGCCAGCAGCAACTCCGGTTCGGCTCGCGAGCAGTTCTTC; CDR3: CASSNSGSAREQFF; J: TRBJ2-1; V: TRBV7-3; size: few; D: -
DNA: TGTGCCAGCAGTTCGGGACAGACGAATTCACCCCTCCACTTT; CDR3: CASSSGQTNSPLHF; J: TRBJ1-6; V: TRBV9; size: -; D: TRBD1
DNA: TGTGCCATCAGTCTATCCTGGAGCCAAGAGACCCAGTACTTC; CDR3: CAISLSWSQETQYF; J: TRBJ2-5; V: TRBV10-3; size: -; D: -
DNA: TGCAGCGTTGCTGTTTCCTACGAGCAGTACTTC; CDR3: CSVAVSYEQYF; J: TRBJ2-7; V: TRBV29-1; size: -; D: -
DNA: TGTGCCAGCAGCGAGAAAATCTGGACTAGCTATGAGCAGTTCTTC; CDR3: CASSEKIWTSYEQFF; J: TRBJ2-1; V: TRBV2; size: -; D: TRBD2
DNA: TGTGCCAGCAGCCACTTTGGACAGGGGAGGACGTATGGCTACACCTTC; CDR3: CASSHFGQGRTYGYTF; J: TRBJ1-2; V: TRBV14; size: -; D: TRBD1
DNA: TGTGCCAGCAGATTTCAGAGACTAGCGGCCTACGAGCAGTACTTC; CDR3: CASRFQRLAAYEQYF; J: TRBJ2-7; V: TRBV28; size: -; D: TRBD2
DNA: TGTGCCAGCAGCCAAGAGGTTTCCAGTTCCACTGTAAATACGCAGTATTTT; CDR3: CASSQEVSSSTVNTQYF; J: TRBJ2-3; V: TRBV4-2; size: few; D: -
DNA: TGTGCCAGCAGCTTGACAGGTCTCTATGGCTACACCTTC; CDR3: CASSLTGLYGYTF; J: TRBJ1-2; V: TRBV5-8; size: -; D: -
DNA: TGTGCCAGCAGCCCGGGGACAGGCACAGATACGCAGTATTTT; CDR3: CASSPGTGTDTQYF; J: TRBJ2-3; V: TRBV9; size: -; D: TRBD1
DNA: TGCGCCAGCAGCTTGGTGGGACAGGGGTCTGAAGCTTTCTTT; CDR3: CASSLVGQGSEAFF; J: TRBJ1-1; V: TRBV5-1; size: -; D: TRBD1
DNA: TGTGCCAGCAGTTCACTAGCGGGAGGTGGTTACATTCAGTACTTC; CDR3: CASSSLAGGGYIQYF; J: TRBJ2-4; V: TRBV5-6; size: -; D: TRBD2
DNA: TGCGCCAGCAGTGAGATGGGCCGGGGTTCACCCCTCCACTTT; CDR3: CASSEMGRGSPLHF; J: TRBJ1-6; V: TRBV10-1; size: -; D: -
DNA: TGCGCCAGCAGCCAAGTGGCAAACACCGGGGAGCTGTTTTTT; CDR3: CASSQVANTGELFF; J: TRBJ2-2; V: TRBV4-1; size: once; D: -
DNA: TGTGCCAGTAGGGAGACAGGGGGCGTTAATGAAAAACTGTTTTTT; CDR3: CASRETGGVNEKLFF; J: TRBJ1-4; V: TRBV19; size: -; D: TRBD1
DNA: TGTGCCAGCAGCGGCCCCAGGGGTCATAGTGAGCAGTTCTTC; CDR3: CASSGPRGHSEQFF; J: TRBJ2-1; V: TRBV11-2; size: -; D: -
DNA: TGTGCCAGCAGCTTAGCGGGGCCGGGGCAAGAGACCCAGTACTTC; CDR3: CASSLAGPGQETQYF; J: TRBJ2-5; V: TRBV7-9; size: -; D: -
DNA: TGTGCCAGCAGCCAAGGACTTAATTCACCCCTCCACTTT; CDR3: CASSQGLNSPLHF; J: TRBJ1-6; V: TRBV28; size: -; D: -
DNA: TGTGCCAGCAGCGTAATTCCTTGGGAATACGGAGGATTGCAGTATTTT; CDR3: CASSVIPWEYGGLQYF; J: TRBJ2-3; V: TRBV9; size: -; D: -
DNA: TGTGCCAGCAGCTTAAATCCGGCTGGAAACACCATATATTTT; CDR3: CASSLNPAGNTIYF; J: TRBJ1-3; V: TRBV7-9; size: -; D: -